This T cell receptor (beta chain) was sequenced during a study of blood T cell repertoires in COVID-19. Germline values: CDR1 MGHDK, CDR2 SYGVNS. With V trimmed by 10 bases and J by 5 bases, 6 bases remained unmatched. The CDR3 covers 12 residues. The repertoire was sequenced with immunoSEQ multiplex PCR; TCRdb's copy has only in-frame clones and lacks some. The data contain 200,000 to 250,000 clones, 88% of them seen just once; the ten biggest clones take up around 3.8%. The receptor was isolated from a woman aged 25 to 39 who had been exposed to COVID-19. V usage is TRBV25-1 and J usage is TRBJ2-7; 9 bases line up with TRBD1. The sequencing input was PBMCs or T cells enriched from blood (not recorded which). CDR3 residues: CATRGTGNEQYF. CDR3 in DNA: TGTGCCACCAGAGGGACAGGGAACGAGCAGTACTTC.